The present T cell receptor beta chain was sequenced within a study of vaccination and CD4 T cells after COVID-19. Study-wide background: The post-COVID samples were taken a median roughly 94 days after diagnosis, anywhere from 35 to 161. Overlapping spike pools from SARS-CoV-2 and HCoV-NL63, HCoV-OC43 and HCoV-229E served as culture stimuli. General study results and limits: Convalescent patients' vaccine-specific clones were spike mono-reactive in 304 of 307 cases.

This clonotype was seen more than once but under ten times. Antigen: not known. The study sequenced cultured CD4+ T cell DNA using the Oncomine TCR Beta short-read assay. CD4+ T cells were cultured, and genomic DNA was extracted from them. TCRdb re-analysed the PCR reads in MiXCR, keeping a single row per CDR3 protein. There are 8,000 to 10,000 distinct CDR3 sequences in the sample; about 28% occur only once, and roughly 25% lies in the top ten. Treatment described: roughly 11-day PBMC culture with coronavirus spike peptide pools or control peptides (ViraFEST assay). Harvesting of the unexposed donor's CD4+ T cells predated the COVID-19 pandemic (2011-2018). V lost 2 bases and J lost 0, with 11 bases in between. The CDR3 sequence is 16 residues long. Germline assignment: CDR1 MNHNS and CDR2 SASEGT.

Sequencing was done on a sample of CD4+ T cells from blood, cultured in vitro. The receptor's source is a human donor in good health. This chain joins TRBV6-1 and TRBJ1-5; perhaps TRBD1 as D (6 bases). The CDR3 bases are TGTGCCAGCAGTGAATCCCCAGGGGATAGCAATCAGCCCCAGCATTTT. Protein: CASSESPGDSNQPQHF.